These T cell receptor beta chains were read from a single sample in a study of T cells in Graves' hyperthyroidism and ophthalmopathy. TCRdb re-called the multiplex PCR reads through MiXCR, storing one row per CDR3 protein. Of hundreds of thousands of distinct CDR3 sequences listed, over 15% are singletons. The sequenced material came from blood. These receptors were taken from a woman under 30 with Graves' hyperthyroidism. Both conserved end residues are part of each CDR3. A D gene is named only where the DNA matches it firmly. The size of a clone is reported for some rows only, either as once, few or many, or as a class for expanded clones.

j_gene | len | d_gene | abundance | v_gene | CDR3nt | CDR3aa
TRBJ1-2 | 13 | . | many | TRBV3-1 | TGTGCCAGCAGCCCCCGTGGGGGGAATGGCTACACCTTC | CASSPRGGNGYTF
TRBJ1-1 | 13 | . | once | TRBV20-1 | TGCAGTGCTAGAGGGACCCTGAACACTGAAGCTTTCTTT | CSARGTLNTEAFF
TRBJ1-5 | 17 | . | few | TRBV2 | TGTGCCAGCAGTGAAGCGGACCCTAATTATAGCAATCAGCCCCAGCATTTT | CASSEADPNYSNQPQHF
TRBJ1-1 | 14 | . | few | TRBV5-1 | TGCGCCAGCAGCCTATATACAGGGAACACTGAAGCTTTCTTT | CASSLYTGNTEAFF
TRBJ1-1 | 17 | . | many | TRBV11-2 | TGTGCCAGCAGCTTAGATTATCGGGGCGAGGAATACACTGAAGCTTTCTTT | CASSLDYRGEEYTEAFF
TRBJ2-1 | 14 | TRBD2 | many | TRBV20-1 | TGCAGTGCTAGGATTCGGACTAGCATCAATGAGCAGTTCTTC | CSARIRTSINEQFF
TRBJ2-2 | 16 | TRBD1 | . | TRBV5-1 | TGCGCCAGCAGCCTGGGACAGGGGGCTCATACCGGGGAGCTGTTTTTT | CASSLGQGAHTGELFF
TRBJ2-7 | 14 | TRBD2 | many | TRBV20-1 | TGCAGTGCTAGGCGGACTAGCGGCGACCACGAGCAGTACTTC | CSARRTSGDHEQYF
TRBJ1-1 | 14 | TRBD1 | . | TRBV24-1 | TGTGCCACCAGTGAAAGACAGGGCAACACTGAAGCTTTCTTT | CATSERQGNTEAFF
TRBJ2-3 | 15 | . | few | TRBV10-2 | TGCGCCAGCAGTGAGTCAGGGGCCTCCCCAGATACGCAGTATTTT | CASSESGASPDTQYF
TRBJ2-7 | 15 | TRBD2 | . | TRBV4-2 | TGTGCCAGCAGCCAAACCTTAGCGGGAACCTACGAGCAGTACTTC | CASSQTLAGTYEQYF
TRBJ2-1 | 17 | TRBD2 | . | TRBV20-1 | TGCAGTGCTAGTCTCGGGGGGGGGGGACCTAAGTACAATGAGCAGTTCTTC | CSASLGGGGPKYNEQFF
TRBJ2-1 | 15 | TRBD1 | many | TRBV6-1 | TGTGCCAGCAGTCCCCGGGACAGGGGGGGGGATGAGCAGTTCTTC | CASSPRDRGGDEQFF
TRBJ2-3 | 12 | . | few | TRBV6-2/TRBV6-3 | TGTGCCAGCTGGGGATTTACAGATACGCAGTATTTT | CASWGFTDTQYF
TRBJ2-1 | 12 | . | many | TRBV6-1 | TGTGCCAGCAGTTACGGGGGCAATGAGCAGTTCTTC | CASSYGGNEQFF
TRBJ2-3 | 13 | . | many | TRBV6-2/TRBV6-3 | TGTGCCAGCAAGGAGGAGAGCACAGATACGCAGTATTTT | CASKEESTDTQYF
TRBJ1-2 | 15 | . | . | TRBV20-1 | TGCAGTGCTAGAGTAGGACAAAGCTCTAACTATGGCTACACCTTC | CSARVGQSSNYGYTF
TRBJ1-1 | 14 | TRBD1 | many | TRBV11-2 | TGTGCCAGCAGCTTAAAGGGGGCGCCCACTGAAGCTTTCTTT | CASSLKGAPTEAFF
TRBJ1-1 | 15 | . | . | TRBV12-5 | TGTGCTAGTGGTTTGGTAGTGAAGGGTGTCACTGAAGCTTTCTTT | CASGLVVKGVTEAFF
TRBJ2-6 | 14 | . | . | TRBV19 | TGTGCCAGTAGCCCAAAGTTTGGGGCCAACGTCCTGACTTTC | CASSPKFGANVLTF
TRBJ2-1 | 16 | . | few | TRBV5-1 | TGCGCCAGCAGCTTGTTCGAGACTAGGAGATACAATGAGCAGTTCTTC | CASSLFETRRYNEQFF
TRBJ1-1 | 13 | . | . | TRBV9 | TGTGCCAGCGGCGGGGGGGGGGACACTGAAGCTTTCTTT | CASGGGGDTEAFF
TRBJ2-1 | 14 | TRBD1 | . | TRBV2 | TGTGCCAGCAGTGGGGACAGGGGGGACAATGAGCAGTTCTTC | CASSGDRGDNEQFF
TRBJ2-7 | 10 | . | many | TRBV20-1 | TGCAGTGCCAGGCTGGAGGAGCAGTACTTC | CSARLEEQYF
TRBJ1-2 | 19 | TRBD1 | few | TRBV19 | TGTGCCAGTAGTCCCCTACAAACAGGACAGGGGGCTGTAAACTATGGCTACACCTTC | CASSPLQTGQGAVNYGYTF
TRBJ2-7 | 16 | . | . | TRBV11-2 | TGTGCCAGCAGCCAAGACCACCTCCGAGGATCCGACGAGCAGTACTTC | CASSQDHLRGSDEQYF
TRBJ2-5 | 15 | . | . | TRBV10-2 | TGCGCCAGCAGGCTTGGGGGCCCTAGACAAGAGACCCAGTACTTC | CASRLGGPRQETQYF
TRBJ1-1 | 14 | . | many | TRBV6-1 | TGTGCCAGCATTGTCTGGGGTTGGAACACTGAAGCTTTCTTT | CASIVWGWNTEAFF
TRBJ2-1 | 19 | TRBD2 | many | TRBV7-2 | TGTGCCAGCAGCCCCGGGCCGGGCGTACTAGCGGGGGGGACTAATGAGCAGTTCTTC | CASSPGPGVLAGGTNEQFF
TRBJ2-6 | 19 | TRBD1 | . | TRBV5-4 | TGTGCCAGCAGCTCACCCCAAGACAGGGAAGGGTCTGGGGCCAACGTCCTGACTTTC | CASSSPQDREGSGANVLTF
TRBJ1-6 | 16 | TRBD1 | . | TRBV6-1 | TGTGCCAGCAGTGAACTTGTGGGACAGGGGAATTCACCCCTCCACTTT | CASSELVGQGNSPLHF
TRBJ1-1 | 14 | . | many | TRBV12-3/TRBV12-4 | TGTGCCAGCAGTTTCCAGCGGGGGCTCGGTGAAGCTTTCTTT | CASSFQRGLGEAFF
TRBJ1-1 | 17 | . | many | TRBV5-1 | TGCGCCAGCAGCCAACGACCAAGCACAGGGCGGTACACTGAAGCTTTCTTT | CASSQRPSTGRYTEAFF
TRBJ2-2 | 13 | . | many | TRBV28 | TGTGCTTCGACTCCCGGATCGGGCGGGGAGCTGTTTTTT | CASTPGSGGELFF
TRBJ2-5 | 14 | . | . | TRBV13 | TGTGCCAGCAGCTTAGGGTCTAGCGAAGAGACCCAGTACTTC | CASSLGSSEETQYF
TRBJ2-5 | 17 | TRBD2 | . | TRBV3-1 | TGTGCCAGCAGCCAAGAATGGCTAGCGGGGGGGAAAGAGACCCAGTACTTC | CASSQEWLAGGKETQYF
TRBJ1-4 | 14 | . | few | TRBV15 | TGTGCCACCAGCAGAGATTCAGCAGATGAAAAACTGTTTTTT | CATSRDSADEKLFF
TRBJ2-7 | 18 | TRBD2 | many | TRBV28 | TGTGCCAGCAGTACCCCATCCCCCCGACTAGCGGAGAACTACGAGCAGTACTTC | CASSTPSPRLAENYEQYF
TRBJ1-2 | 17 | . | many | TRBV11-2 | TGTGCCAGCAGCTCAATACCTGGACCCCTTGGGGACTATGGCTACACCTTC | CASSSIPGPLGDYGYTF
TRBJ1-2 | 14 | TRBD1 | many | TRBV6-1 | TGTGCCAGCAGACGACCAGGGGGCGCGAAGGGCTACACCTTC | CASRRPGGAKGYTF
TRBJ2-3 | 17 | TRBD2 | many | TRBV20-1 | TGCAGTGCGGAAGCACCGGGACTAGCGGGAGTGTCAGATACGCAGTATTTT | CSAEAPGLAGVSDTQYF
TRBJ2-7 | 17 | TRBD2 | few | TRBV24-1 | TGTGCCACCAGCGCGACTAGCGGGACTATGAGTCTCTACGAGCAGTACTTC | CATSATSGTMSLYEQYF
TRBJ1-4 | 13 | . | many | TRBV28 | TGTGCCAGCACTTCCCCGGGGGACGAAAAACTGTTTTTT | CASTSPGDEKLFF
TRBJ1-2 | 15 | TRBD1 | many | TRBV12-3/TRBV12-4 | TGTGCCAGCAGTTTAGGGACAGGGACCAACTATGGCTACACCTTC | CASSLGTGTNYGYTF
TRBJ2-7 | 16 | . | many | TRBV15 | TGTGCCACCAGCAGGGCCTTCACAGGGAGCTCCTACGAGCAGTACTTC | CATSRAFTGSSYEQYF
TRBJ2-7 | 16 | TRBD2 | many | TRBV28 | TGTGCCAGCAGTTTGGGAGGACGGGGTAGCGGGACCGAGCAGTACTTC | CASSLGGRGSGTEQYF
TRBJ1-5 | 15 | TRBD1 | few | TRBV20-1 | TGCAGTGCTCGATCGGACAGGGTGTATAGTCAGCCCCAGCATTTT | CSARSDRVYSQPQHF
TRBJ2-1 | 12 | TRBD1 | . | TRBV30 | TGTGCCAGGGGACAGGCTTACAATGAGCAGTTCTTC | CARGQAYNEQFF
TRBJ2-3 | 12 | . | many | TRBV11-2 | TGTGCCAGCAGGCAAAACACAGATACGCAGTATTTT | CASRQNTDTQYF
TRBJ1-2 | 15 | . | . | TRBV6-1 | TGTGCCAGCAGTGAAGATGGTACTATCAACTATGGCTACACCTTC | CASSEDGTINYGYTF
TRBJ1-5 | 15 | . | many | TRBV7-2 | TGTGCCAGCAGCTTAGAGGGGGGGCCGGGCCAGCCCCAGCATTTT | CASSLEGGPGQPQHF
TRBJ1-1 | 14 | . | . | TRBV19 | TGTGCCAGTAGTATGAAGGGAGAGAGTACTGAAGCTTTCTTT | CASSMKGESTEAFF
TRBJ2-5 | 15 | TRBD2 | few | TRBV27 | TGTGCCAGCAGTACATCTAGCGGCCAGGGAGAGACCCAGTACTTC | CASSTSSGQGETQYF
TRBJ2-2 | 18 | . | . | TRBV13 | TGTGCCAGCAGCTCCTTCCTTACGACAACGAGGAACACCGGGGAGCTGTTTTTT | CASSSFLTTTRNTGELFF
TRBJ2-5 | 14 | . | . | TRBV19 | TGTGCCAGTAGTACCGGAGGGGGGGGGGAGACCCAGTACTTC | CASSTGGGGETQYF
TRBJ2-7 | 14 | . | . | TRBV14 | TGTGCCAGCAGCCAAGCGGGGGGCCCCTGCGAGCAGTACTTC | CASSQAGGPCEQYF
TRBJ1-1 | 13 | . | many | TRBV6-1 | TGTGCCAGCAGGGAGTCGGGACGTCCTGAAGCTTTCTTT | CASRESGRPEAFF
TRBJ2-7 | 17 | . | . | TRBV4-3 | TGCGCCAGCAGCCCCGGGTCTGGGACACACGTCTCCTACGAGCAGTACTTC | CASSPGSGTHVSYEQYF
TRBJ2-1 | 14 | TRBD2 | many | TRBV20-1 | TGCAGTGCTAGCGGGAGGATGTCCTACAATGAGCAGTTCTTC | CSASGRMSYNEQFF